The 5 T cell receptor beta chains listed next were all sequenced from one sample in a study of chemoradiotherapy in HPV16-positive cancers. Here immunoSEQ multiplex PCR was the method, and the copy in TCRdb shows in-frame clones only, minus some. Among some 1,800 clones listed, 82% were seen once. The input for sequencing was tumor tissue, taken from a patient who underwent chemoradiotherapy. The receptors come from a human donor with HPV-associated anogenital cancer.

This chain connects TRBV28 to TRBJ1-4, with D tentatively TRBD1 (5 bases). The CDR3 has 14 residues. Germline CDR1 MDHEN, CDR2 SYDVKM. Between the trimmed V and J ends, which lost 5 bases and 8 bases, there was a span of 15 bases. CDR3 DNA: TGTGCCAGCAGTCCGTCCAGGGTAGGGGAAAAACTGTTTTTT. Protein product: CASSPSRVGEKLFF.

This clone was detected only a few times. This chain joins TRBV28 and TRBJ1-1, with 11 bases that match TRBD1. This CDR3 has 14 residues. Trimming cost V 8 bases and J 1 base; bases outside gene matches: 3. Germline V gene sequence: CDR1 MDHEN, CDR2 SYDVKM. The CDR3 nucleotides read TGTGCCAGCTGGACAGGGGGCGGGAACACTGAAGCTTTCTTT. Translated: CASWTGGGNTEAFF.

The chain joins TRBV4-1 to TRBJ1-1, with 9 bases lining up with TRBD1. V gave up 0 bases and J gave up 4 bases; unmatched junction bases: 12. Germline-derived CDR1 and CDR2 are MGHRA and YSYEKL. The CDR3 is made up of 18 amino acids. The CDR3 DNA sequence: TGCGCCAGCAGCCAAGATGGGGACAGGGCCCCATGGGGCACTGAAGCTTTCTTT. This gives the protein CASSQDGDRAPWGTEAFF.

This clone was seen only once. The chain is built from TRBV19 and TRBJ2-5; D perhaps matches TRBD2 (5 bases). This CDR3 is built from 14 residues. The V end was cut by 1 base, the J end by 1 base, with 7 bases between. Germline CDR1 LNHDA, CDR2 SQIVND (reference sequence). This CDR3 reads CASSIAGLQETQYF. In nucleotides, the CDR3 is TGTGCCAGTAGTATAGCAGGACTCCAAGAGACCCAGTACTTC.

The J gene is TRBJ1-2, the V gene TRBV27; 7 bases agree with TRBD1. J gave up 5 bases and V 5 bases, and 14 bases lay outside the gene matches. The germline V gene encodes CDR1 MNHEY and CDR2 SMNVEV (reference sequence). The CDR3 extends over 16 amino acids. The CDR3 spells CASSLSGGQNGYGYTF. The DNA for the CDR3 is TGTGCCAGCAGTCTGAGTGGGGGACAGAATGGATATGGCTACACCTTC.